This T cell receptor beta chain was sequenced for a study of cytomegalovirus exposure and HLA in healthy donors. The wider study: The same platform used for the approximately 700 first-cohort repertoires was also used for the 100 to 150 validation repertoires, as a later analysis reported.

Generated by immunoSEQ multiplex PCR, the TCRdb table keeps only in-frame clones and is missing some. Altogether tens of thousands of clones are present, approximately 93% being singletons, with the ten largest covering 1.1%. About this clone: Its antigen remains unidentified.

From germline, CDR1 is SNHLY and CDR2 FYNNEI. V dropped 6 bases and J dropped 2 bases, with 17 bases sitting between them. This CDR3 comprises 17 residues. Among the 110 or so subjects of the validation cohort, separate from the 666-subject first cohort, were the donors. Whole-study findings and limits: Confirmation in vitro established that a few CMV-associated chains were specific for CMV antigens.

The sequence derives from a woman in her twenties or thirties in good health and CMV-seropositive. The chain joins TRBV2 to TRBJ2-6; TRBD1 might be the D (5 bases). The sequencing input was PBMCs. The CDR3 region is CASRGLWVVTGANVLTF. The CDR3 DNA sequence: TGTGCCAGCAGGGGGCTGTGGGTAGTGACTGGGGCCAACGTCCTGACTTTC. Complete variable domain (other parts from reference TRBV2 and TRBJ2-6): EPEVTQTPSHQVTQMGQEVILRCVPISNHLYFYWYRQILGQKVEFLVSFYNNEISEKSEIFDDQFSVERPDGSNFTLKIRSTKLEDSAMYFCASRGLWVVTGANVLTFGAGSRLTVL.